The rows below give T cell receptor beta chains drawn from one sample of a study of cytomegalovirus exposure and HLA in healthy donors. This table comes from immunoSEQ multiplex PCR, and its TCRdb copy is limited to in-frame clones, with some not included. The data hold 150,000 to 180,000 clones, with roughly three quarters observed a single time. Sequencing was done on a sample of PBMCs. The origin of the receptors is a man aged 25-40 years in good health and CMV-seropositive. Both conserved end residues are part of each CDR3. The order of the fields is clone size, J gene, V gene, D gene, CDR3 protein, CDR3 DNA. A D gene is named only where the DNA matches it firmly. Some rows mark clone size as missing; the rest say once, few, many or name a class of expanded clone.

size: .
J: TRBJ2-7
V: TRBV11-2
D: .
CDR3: CASSKTISYEQYF
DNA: TGTGCCAGCAGTAAGACTATCTCCTACGAGCAGTACTTC

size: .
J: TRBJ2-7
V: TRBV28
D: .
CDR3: CASSRDFYEQYF
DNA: TGTGCCAGCAGCCGGGACTTTTACGAGCAGTACTTC

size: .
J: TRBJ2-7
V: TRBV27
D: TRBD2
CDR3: CASSSELAPTYEQYF
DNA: TGTGCCAGCAGTTCCGAACTAGCGCCTACCTACGAGCAGTACTTC

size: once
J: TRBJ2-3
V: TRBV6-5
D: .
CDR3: CASSARADTQYF
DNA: TGTGCCAGCAGTGCGAGGGCAGATACGCAGTATTTT

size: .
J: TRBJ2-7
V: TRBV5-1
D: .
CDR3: CASSLVEGSGEQYF
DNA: TGCGCCAGCAGCTTGGTGGAGGGCTCCGGGGAGCAGTACTTC

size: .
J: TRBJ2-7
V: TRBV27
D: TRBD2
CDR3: CASSLGTNSYEQYF
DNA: TGTGCCAGCAGTTTAGGGACTAACTCCTACGAGCAGTACTTC

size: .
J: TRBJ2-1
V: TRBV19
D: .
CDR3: CASSIPGINNEQFF
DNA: TGTGCCAGTAGTATCCCGGGGATAAACAATGAGCAGTTCTTC

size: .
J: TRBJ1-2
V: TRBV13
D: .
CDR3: CASSLSRGVGDGYTF
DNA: TGTGCCAGCAGCTTATCCAGGGGCGTTGGGGATGGCTACACCTTC

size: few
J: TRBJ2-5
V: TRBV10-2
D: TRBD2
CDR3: CASLQAGGETQYF
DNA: TGCGCCAGCCTTCAGGCGGGAGGAGAGACCCAGTACTTC

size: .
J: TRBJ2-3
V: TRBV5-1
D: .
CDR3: CASSRGSGINYSTDTQYF
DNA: TGCGCCAGCAGTCGGGGTAGCGGCATAAACTATAGCACAGATACGCAGTATTTT

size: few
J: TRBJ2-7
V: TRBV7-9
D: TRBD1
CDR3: CASSTPDRAGREQYF
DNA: TGTGCCAGCAGCACACCAGACAGGGCTGGTCGGGAGCAGTACTTC

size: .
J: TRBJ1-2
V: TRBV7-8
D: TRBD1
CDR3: CASSSSRDRGHGYTF
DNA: TGTGCCAGCAGCTCATCCCGGGACAGGGGGCACGGCTACACCTTC

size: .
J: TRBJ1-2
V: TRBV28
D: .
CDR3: CASSLKQGNGYTF
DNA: TGTGCCAGCAGTTTGAAACAGGGAAATGGCTACACCTTC

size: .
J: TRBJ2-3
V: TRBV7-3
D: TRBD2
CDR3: CASSSGLAGVNTDTQYF
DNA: TGTGCCAGCAGCTCAGGACTAGCGGGAGTGAACACAGATACGCAGTATTTT

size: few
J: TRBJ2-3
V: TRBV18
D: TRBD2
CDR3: CASSPVKAGGQLTDTQYF
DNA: TGTGCCAGCTCACCAGTGAAAGCGGGGGGCCAACTCACAGATACGCAGTATTTT

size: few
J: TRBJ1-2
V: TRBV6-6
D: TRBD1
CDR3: CASSYGTGEHGYTF
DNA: TGTGCCAGCAGTTACGGGACAGGGGAGCATGGCTACACCTTC

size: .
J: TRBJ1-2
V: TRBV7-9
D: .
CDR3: CASSPSRTVIRYGYTF
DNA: TGTGCCAGCAGCCCTAGTCGGACAGTAATTCGATATGGCTACACCTTC